There are many counts of the clone carrying this T cell receptor beta chain. TCRdb passed the 5' RACE reads through MiXCR, listing each CDR3 protein once. There are some 190,000 distinct CDR3 sequences in the sample; around 15% occur only once, and approximately 2.2% lies in the top ten. These data belong to a study of T-cell memory formation after mild COVID-19. The CDR3 loop spans 15 amino acids. CDR1 and CDR2 (germline): SQVTM, ANQGSEA. V lost 6 bases and J 4 bases, leaving 22 bases between the germline ends. The TCR comes from an adult woman who had mild COVID-19 (a few samples of this study predate the infection). Cell type and time point are not known. The sequencing sample was made of PBMCs or a T cell subset sorted from them (not recorded which). This chain connects TRBV29-1 to TRBJ2-7; TRBD1 is a possible D gene (5 bases). DNA for the CDR3: TGCAGCGTCCGAAGCGCAGGGTTGAAAATTTACGAGCAGTACTTC. Translating it yields CSVRSAGLKIYEQYF.